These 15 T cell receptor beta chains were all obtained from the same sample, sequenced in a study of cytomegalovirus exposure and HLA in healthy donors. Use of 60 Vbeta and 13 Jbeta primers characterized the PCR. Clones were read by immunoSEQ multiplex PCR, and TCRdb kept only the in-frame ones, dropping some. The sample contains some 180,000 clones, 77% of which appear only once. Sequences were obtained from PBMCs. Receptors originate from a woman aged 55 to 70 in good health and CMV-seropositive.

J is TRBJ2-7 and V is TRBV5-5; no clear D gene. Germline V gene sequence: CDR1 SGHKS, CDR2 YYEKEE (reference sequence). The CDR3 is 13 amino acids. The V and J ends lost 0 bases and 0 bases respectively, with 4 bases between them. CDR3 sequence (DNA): TGTGCCAGCAGCTTGGTGGCCTCCTACGAGCAGTACTTC. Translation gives CASSLVASYEQYF.

The CDR3 DNA follows: TGTGCCAGCAGCCCAACAGGGGTAAATAGCAATCAGCCCCAGCATTTT. Its protein product is CASSPTGVNSNQPQHF. The V gene is TRBV13, the J gene TRBJ1-5; the match to TRBD1 covers 7 bases. The V segment lost 5 bases and the J segment 0 bases; nucleotides outside the gene matches: 7. Germline V CDR1 and CDR2: PRHDT, FYEKMQ (reference sequence). The CDR3 length is 16 residues. Together with reference TRBV13 and TRBJ1-5, the CDR3 gives the full variable domain: AAGVIQSPRHLIKEKRETATLKCYPIPRHDTVYWYQQGPGQDPQFLISFYEKMQSDKGSIPDRFSAQQFSDYHSELNMSSLELGDSALYFCASSPTGVNSNQPQHFGDGTRLSIL.

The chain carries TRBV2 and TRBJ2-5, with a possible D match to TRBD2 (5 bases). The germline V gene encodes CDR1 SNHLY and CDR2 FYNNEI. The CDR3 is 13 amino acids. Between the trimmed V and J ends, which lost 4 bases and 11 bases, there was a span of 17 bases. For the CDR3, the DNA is TGTGCCAGCAGTGTGACCAGGCTCGGGGAGCAGTACTTC. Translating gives CASSVTRLGEQYF.

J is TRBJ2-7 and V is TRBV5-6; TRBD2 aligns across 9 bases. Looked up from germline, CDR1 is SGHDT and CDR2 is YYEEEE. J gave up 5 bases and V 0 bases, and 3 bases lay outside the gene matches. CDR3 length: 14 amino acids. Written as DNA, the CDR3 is TGTGCCAGCAGCTTGGTTAGCGGGGGAAACGAGCAGTACTTC. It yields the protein CASSLVSGGNEQYF. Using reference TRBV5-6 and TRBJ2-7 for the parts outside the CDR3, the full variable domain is DAGVTQSPTHLIKTRGQQVTLRCSPKSGHDTVSWYQQALGQGPQFIFQYYEEEERQRGNFPDRFSGHQFPNYSSELNVNALLLGDSALYLCASSLVSGGNEQYFGPGTRLTVT.

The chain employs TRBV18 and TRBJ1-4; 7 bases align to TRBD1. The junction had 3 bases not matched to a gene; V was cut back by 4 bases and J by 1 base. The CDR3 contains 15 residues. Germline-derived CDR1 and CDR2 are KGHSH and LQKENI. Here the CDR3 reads CASSRHRGTNEKLFF. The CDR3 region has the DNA TGTGCCAGCTCACGCCACAGGGGAACTAATGAAAAACTGTTTTTT.

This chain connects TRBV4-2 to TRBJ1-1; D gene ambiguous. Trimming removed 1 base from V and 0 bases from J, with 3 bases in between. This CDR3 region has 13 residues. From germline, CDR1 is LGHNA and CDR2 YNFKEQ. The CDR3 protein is CASSQGVNTEAFF. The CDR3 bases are TGTGCCAGCAGCCAAGGAGTGAACACTGAAGCTTTCTTT.

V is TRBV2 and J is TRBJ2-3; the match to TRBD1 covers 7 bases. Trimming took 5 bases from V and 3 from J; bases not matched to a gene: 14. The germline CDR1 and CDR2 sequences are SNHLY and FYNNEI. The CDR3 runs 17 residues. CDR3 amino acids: CASSPLLQGSRTDTQYF. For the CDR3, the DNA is TGTGCCAGCAGTCCCCTCCTACAGGGGTCTAGGACAGATACGCAGTATTTT. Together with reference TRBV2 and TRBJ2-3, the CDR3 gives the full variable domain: EPEVTQTPSHQVTQMGQEVILRCVPISNHLYFYWYRQILGQKVEFLVSFYNNEISEKSEIFDDQFSVERPDGSNFTLKIRSTKLEDSAMYFCASSPLLQGSRTDTQYFGPGTRLTVL.

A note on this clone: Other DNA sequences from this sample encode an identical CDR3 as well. Written as DNA, the CDR3 is TGTGCCGACCCTCGGGACACCTCTCCGAGAGTCTCCTACAATGAGCAGTTCTTC. It translates to CADPRDTSPRVSYNEQFF. The genes are TRBV19 and TRBJ2-1; a weak D match, TRBD1 (6 bases). V gave up 11 bases and J gave up 0 bases, with 26 bases separating them. Germline CDR1 and CDR2: LNHDA and SQIVND (reference sequence). This CDR3 spans 18 amino acids.

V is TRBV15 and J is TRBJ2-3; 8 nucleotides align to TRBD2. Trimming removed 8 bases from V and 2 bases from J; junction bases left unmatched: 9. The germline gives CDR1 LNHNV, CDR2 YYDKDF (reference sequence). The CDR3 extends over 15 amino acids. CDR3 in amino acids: CATVKAGAPTDTQYF. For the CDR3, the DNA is TGTGCCACCGTAAAAGCGGGGGCCCCCACAGATACGCAGTATTTT.

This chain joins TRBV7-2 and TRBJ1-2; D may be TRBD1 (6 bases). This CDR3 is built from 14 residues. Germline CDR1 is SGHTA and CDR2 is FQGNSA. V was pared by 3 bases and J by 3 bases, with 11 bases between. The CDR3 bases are TGTGCCAGCAGCTTCCCGCGACAGGACTATGGCTACACCTTC. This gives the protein CASSFPRQDYGYTF.

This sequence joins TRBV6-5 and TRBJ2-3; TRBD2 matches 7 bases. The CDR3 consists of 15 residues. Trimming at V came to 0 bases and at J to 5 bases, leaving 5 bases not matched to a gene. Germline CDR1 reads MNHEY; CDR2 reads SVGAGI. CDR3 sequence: CASSYSGREIDTQYF. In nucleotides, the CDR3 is TGTGCCAGCAGTTACTCGGGGCGGGAGATAGATACGCAGTATTTT.

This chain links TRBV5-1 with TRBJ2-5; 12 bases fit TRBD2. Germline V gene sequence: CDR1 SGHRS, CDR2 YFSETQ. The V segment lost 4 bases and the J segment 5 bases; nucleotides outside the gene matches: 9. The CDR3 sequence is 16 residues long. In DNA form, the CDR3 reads TGCGCCAGCAGCACGAGGACTAGCGGGATATCGGAGACCCAGTACTTC. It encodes CASSTRTSGISETQYF.

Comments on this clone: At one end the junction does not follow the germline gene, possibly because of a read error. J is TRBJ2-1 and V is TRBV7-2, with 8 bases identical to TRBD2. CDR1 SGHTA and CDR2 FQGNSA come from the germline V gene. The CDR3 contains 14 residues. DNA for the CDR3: TGTGCCAGCAGCCCAGGAGGTAGCGGGACCACAATCGTCTTC. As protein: CASSPGGSGTTIVF.

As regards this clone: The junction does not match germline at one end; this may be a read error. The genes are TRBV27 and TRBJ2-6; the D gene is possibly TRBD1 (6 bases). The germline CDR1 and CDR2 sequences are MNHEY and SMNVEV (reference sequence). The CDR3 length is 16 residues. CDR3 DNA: TGTGCCAGCAGTTTGAGGGGGACCGGTGGGGCCAACGGCCTGACTTTC. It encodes CASSLRGTGGANGLTF.

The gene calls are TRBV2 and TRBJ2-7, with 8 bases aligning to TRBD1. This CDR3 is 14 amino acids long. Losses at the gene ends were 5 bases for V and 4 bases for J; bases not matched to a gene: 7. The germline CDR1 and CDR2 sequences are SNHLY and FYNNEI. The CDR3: CASSSGTGDYEQYF. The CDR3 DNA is TGTGCCAGCAGTTCCGGGACAGGAGATTACGAGCAGTACTTC.